The 11 T cell receptor beta chains below all came from one sample that was sequenced in a study of OX40 agonist ivuxolimab in advanced cancers. The library was obtained by the immunoSEQ multiplex PCR assay. The table was pulled from immuneACCESS by TCRdb, which kept in-frame rearrangements only. Such tables lose some clones; where checked, under half of the loss comes from unresolved V genes, and the rest has no known cause. The sample table lists tens of thousands of clones, 84% of them with a count of one. Of the sample, more than 15% is held by the ten largest clones. This specimen consisted of CD4+ or CD8+ T cells sorted from blood, obtained in a trial of the OX40 agonist ivuxolimab. These receptors were collected from an adult with an advanced solid tumor such as melanoma, head and neck, liver or kidney cancer.

This rearrangement joins TRBV19 to TRBJ2-7, with a possible D match to TRBD1 (7 bases). The CDR3 sequence is 14 residues long. V was cut by 5 bases and J by 0 bases, with 11 bases left in between. Germline values: CDR1 LNHDA, CDR2 SQIVND (reference sequence). The CDR3 nucleotides read TGTGCCAGTAGTTTCAGGGGGGACTCCTACGAGCAGTACTTC. It encodes CASSFRGDSYEQYF.

The V and J genes are TRBV25-1 and TRBJ2-4; 7 bases are a match to TRBD1. V trimming: 2 bases; J trimming: 8 bases; junction bases outside the gene matches: 12. Germline V gene data show CDR1 as MGHDK and CDR2 as SYGVNS. The CDR3 is 16 residues long. In DNA, the CDR3 is TGTGCCAGCAGTGAAGCGGCTGGGGGCGGACAGGACATTCAGTACTTC. It specifies CASSEAAGGGQDIQYF.

V and J are TRBV11-1 and TRBJ2-1; D assignment may be TRBD1 or TRBD2 (6 bases each). The V gene's germline CDR1 is SGHAT and CDR2 FQDESV (reference sequence). V dropped 5 bases and J dropped 10 bases, with 12 bases sitting between them. The CDR3 covers 12 residues. Here the CDR3 reads CASSEGGGEQFF. CDR3 nucleotide sequence: TGTGCCAGCAGCGAGGGGGGAGGCGAGCAGTTCTTC.

The chain couples TRBV4-3 to TRBJ1-3; D call uncertain. Deletions cut 2 bases from V and 4 bases from J, with 15 bases between. Germline values: CDR1 LGHNA, CDR2 YSLEER. CDR3 size: 16 residues. The CDR3 spells CASSQLVSGEGNTIYF. The DNA for the CDR3 is TGCGCCAGCAGCCAATTGGTCTCCGGGGAAGGAAACACCATATATTTT.

This sequence joins TRBV19 and TRBJ1-1; maybe TRBD1 (5 bases). Germline CDR1 LNHDA, CDR2 SQIVND (reference sequence). V lost 7 bases to trimming and J lost 1 base, with 10 bases between them. CDR3 length: 13 residues. The CDR3 bases are TGTGCCAGTACCTACGGGGGGAACACTGAAGCTTTCTTT. Translating gives CASTYGGNTEAFF.

The J gene is TRBJ1-3, the V gene TRBV7-9; perhaps TRBD1 as D (5 bases). The CDR3 loop spans 15 amino acids. Trimming cost V 3 bases and J 0 bases, with 9 bases left between them. Germline V gene sequence: CDR1 SEHNR, CDR2 FQNEAQ (reference sequence). The CDR3: CASSLGRPSGNTIYF. Written as DNA, the CDR3 is TGTGCCAGCAGCTTGGGACGGCCCTCTGGAAACACCATATATTTT.

The chain uses TRBV28 and TRBJ1-1; no definite D call. In germline, CDR1 is MDHEN, CDR2 SYDVKM. The CDR3 covers 13 residues. V shed 1 base and J shed 4 bases, with 7 bases lying between them. The CDR3 loop reads CASSLLPGTEAFF. The CDR3 DNA follows: TGTGCCAGCAGTTTATTACCAGGCACTGAAGCTTTCTTT.

J is TRBJ2-2 and V is TRBV27; D not resolved. Germline CDR1 is MNHEY and CDR2 is SMNVEV (reference sequence). The CDR3 has 13 residues. V lost 3 bases, J lost 4 bases, and 6 bases lay in between. CDR3 sequence: CASSFSGTGELFF. The CDR3 nucleotides are TGTGCCAGCAGTTTTTCCGGCACCGGGGAGCTGTTTTTT.

V and J are TRBV4-1 and TRBJ2-1, with D uncertain. The CDR3 spans 15 residues. Trimming removed 0 bases at V and 6 bases at J, with 12 bases between. CDR1 MGHRA and CDR2 YSYEKL come from the germline V gene. CDR3 sequence reads: CASSQDDLGPNEQFF. The CDR3 nucleotides are TGCGCCAGCAGCCAAGATGATTTGGGCCCCAATGAGCAGTTCTTC.

This clone has a handful of counts. V usage is TRBV6-5 and J usage is TRBJ1-1, with D perhaps TRBD1 (5 bases). This CDR3 contains 15 residues. Trimming shortened V by 1 base and J by 1 base, and 10 bases separated the two germline ends. CDR1 and CDR2 from the germline V gene are MNHEY and SVGAGI. The CDR3 protein is CASSYYLGANTEAFF. The CDR3 DNA reads TGTGCCAGCAGTTACTATCTAGGGGCGAACACTGAAGCTTTCTTT.

The V call is TRBV2, the J call TRBJ2-7; D remains ambiguous. Germline-derived CDR1 and CDR2 are SNHLY and FYNNEI. The CDR3 length is 13 residues. Trimming cost V 3 bases and J 3 bases, with 9 bases left between them. The CDR3 is CASSDHSGYEQYF. CDR3 DNA sequence: TGTGCCAGCAGTGATCATTCGGGCTACGAGCAGTACTTC.